This TCR beta chain was obtained from a study of control samples from healthy donors and cancer patients. The CDR3 is made up of 16 amino acids. CDR1 is SNHLY, CDR2 FYNNEI, per germline. V lost 5 bases and J 4 bases, leaving 20 bases between the germline ends. The method was immunoSEQ multiplex PCR; TCRdb's version includes in-frame clones alone and lacks a portion of them. The sample lists some 120,000 clones, about 95% occurring once. Source material: blood. The rearrangement links TRBV2 to TRBJ1-1; weak D call: TRBD1 (6 bases). This TCR was sampled from a man aged 30-40 years in good health. This CDR3 is CASSPTQDRVSTEAFF. In DNA form, the CDR3 reads TGTGCCAGCAGTCCGACACAGGACAGAGTTTCCACTGAAGCTTTCTTT.